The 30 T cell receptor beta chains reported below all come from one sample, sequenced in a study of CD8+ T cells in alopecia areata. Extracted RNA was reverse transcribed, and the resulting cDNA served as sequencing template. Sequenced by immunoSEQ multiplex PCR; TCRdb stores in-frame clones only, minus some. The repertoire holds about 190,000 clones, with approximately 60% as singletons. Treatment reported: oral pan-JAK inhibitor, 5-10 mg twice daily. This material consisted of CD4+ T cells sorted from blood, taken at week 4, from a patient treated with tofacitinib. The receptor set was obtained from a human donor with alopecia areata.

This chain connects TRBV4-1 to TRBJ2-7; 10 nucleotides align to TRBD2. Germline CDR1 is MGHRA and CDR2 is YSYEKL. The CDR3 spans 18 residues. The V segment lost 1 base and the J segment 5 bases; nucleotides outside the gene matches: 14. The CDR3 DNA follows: TGCGCCAGCAGCCAAGGGTCGGGTATTAGCGGGAGGACGAACGAGCAGTACTTC. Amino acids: CASSQGSGISGRTNEQYF.

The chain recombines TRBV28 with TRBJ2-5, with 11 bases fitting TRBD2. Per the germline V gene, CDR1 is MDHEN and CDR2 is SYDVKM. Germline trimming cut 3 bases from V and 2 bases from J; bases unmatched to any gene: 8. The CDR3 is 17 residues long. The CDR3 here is CASSLLLAGVRQETQYF. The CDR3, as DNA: TGTGCCAGCAGTTTGTTACTAGCGGGAGTTCGACAAGAGACCCAGTACTTC.

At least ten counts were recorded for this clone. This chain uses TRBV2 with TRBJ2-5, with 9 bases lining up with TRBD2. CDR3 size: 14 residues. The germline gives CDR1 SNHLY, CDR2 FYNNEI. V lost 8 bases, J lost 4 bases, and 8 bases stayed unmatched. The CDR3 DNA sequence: TGTGCCAGCGCCGGAGCTAGCGGGACAGAGACCCAGTACTTC. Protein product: CASAGASGTETQYF.

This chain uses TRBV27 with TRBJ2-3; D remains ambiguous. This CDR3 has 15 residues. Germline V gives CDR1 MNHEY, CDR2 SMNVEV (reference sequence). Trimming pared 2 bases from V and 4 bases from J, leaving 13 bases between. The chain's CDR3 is CASSLEGFGPDTQYF. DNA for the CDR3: TGTGCCAGCAGTTTAGAAGGGTTTGGCCCAGATACGCAGTATTTT.

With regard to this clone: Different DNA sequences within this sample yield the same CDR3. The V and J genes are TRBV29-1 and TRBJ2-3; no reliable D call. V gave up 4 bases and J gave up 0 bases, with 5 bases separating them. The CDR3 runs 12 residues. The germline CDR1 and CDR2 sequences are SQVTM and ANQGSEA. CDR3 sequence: CSVGRSTDTQYF. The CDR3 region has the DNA TGCAGCGTTGGTCGGAGCACAGATACGCAGTATTTT.

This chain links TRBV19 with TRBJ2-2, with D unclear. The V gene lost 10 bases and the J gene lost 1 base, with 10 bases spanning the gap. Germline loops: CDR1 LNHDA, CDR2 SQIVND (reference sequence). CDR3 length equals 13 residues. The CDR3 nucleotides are TGTGCCACTCAATTGGGGAACACCGGGGAGCTGTTTTTT. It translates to CATQLGNTGELFF.

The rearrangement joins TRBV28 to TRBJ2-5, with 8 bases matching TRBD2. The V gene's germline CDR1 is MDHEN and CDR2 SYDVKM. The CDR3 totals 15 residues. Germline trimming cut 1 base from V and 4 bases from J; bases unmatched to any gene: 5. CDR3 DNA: TGTGCCAGCAGTTTATTAGGCGGGAGGTCAGAGACCCAGTACTTC. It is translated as CASSLLGGRSETQYF. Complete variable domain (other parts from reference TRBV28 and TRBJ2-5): DVKVTQSSRYLVKRTGEKVFLECVQDMDHENMFWYRQDPGLGLRLIYFSYDVKMKEKGDIPEGYSVSREKKERFSLILESASTNQTSMYLCASSLLGGRSETQYFGPGTRLLVL.

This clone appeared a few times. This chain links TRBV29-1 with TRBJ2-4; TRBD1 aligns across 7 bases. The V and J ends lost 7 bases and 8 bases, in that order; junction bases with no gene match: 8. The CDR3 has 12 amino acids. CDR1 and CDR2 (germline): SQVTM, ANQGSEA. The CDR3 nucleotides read TGCAGCGCCTGTAGGCAGGGGGACATTCAGTACTTC. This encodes CSACRQGDIQYF.

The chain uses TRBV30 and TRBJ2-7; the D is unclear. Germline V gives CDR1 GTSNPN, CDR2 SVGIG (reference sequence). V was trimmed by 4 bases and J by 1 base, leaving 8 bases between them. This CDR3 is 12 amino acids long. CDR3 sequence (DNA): TGTGCCTGGACCCGTTCGTCCTACGAGCAGTACTTC. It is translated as CAWTRSSYEQYF.

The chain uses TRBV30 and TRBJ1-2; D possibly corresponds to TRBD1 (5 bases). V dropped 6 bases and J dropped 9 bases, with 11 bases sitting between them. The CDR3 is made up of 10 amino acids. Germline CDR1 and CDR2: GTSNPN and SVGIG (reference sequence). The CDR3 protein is CACLGDRYTF. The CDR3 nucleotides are TGTGCCTGTCTGGGGGACCGCTACACCTTC. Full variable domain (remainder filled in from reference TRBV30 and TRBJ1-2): SQTIHQWPATLVQPVGSPLSLECTVEGTSNPNLYWYRQAAGRGLQLLFYSVGIGQISSEVPQNLSASRPQDRQFILSSKKLLLSDSGFYLCACLGDRYTFGSGTRLTVV.

The CDR3 DNA reads TGTGCCAGCAGTTACGGAGGTGGCAACACTGAAGCTTTCTTT. It is translated as CASSYGGGNTEAFF. This sequence joins TRBV6-5 and TRBJ1-1; D gene ambiguous. Trimming removed 2 bases from V and 2 bases from J, with 9 bases in between. Germline values: CDR1 MNHEY, CDR2 SVGAGI. The CDR3 loop spans 14 amino acids.

CDR3 nucleotides: TGTGCCAGCAGACGTCTGGGGGCGAGCTACACCGGGGAGCTGTTTTTT. Translation gives CASRRLGASYTGELFF. This chain connects TRBV11-2 to TRBJ2-2; D is perhaps TRBD1 (6 bases). This CDR3 has 16 residues. Germline loops: CDR1 SGHAT, CDR2 FQNNGV. The germline V and J ends were trimmed by 6 bases and 3 bases, with 17 bases remaining between them.

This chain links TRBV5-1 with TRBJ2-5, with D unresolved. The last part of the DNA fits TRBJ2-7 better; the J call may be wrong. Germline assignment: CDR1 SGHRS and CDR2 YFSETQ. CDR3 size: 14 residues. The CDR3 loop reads CASSLQLPPYEQYF. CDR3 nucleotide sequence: TGCGCCAGCAGCTTACAGCTCCCTCCCTACGAGCAGTACTTC.

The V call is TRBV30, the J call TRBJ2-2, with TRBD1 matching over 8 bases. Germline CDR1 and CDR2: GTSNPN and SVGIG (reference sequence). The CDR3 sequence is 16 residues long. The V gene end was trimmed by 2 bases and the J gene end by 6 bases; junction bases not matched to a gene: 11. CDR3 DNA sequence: TGTGCCTGGAGTTCGGGACAGGCCCAGTACGCCGGGGAGCTGTTTTTT. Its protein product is CAWSSGQAQYAGELFF.

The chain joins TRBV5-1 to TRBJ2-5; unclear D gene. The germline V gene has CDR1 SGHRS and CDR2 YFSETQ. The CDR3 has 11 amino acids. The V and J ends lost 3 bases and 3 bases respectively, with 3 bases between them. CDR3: CASSWKETQYF. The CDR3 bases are TGCGCCAGCAGCTGGAAAGAGACCCAGTACTTC.

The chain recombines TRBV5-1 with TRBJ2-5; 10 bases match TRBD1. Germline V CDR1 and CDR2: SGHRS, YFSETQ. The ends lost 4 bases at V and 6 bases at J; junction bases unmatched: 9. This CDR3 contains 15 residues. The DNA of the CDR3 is TGCGCCAGCAGCCGCCAGGACAGGGGGGCAAAGACCCAGTACTTC. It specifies CASSRQDRGAKTQYF.

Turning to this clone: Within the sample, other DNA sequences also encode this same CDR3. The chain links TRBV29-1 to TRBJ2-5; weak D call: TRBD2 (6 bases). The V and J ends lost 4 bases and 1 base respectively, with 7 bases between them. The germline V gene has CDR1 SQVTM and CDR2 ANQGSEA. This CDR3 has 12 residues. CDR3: CSVAGAQETQYF. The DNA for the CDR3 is TGCAGCGTTGCGGGAGCCCAAGAGACCCAGTACTTC.

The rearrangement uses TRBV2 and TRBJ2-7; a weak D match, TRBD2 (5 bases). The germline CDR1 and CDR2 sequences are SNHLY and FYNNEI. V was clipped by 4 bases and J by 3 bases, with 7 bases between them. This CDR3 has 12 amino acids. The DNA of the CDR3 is TGTGCCAGCAGTGTCGGGATCTACGAGCAGTACTTC. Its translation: CASSVGIYEQYF.

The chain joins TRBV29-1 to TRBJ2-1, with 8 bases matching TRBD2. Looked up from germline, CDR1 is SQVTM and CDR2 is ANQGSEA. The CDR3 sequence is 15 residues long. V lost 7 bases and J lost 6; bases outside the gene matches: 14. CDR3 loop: CSASLTSGIPNEQFF. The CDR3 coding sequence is TGCAGCGCCTCCCTAACTAGCGGTATCCCCAATGAGCAGTTCTTC.

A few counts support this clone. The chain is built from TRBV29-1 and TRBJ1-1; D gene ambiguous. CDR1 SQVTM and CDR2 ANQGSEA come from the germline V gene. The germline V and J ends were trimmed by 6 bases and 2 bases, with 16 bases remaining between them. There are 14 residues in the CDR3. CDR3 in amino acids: CSVARDSKNTEAFF. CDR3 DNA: TGCAGCGTCGCACGGGATTCGAAAAACACTGAAGCTTTCTTT.

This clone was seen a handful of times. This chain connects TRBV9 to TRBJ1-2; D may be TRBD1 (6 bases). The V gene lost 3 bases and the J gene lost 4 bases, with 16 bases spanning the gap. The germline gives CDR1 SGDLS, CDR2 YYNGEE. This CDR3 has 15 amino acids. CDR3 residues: CASSEPGGGLYGYTF. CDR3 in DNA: TGTGCCAGCAGCGAACCCGGGGGGGGCCTCTATGGCTACACCTTC.

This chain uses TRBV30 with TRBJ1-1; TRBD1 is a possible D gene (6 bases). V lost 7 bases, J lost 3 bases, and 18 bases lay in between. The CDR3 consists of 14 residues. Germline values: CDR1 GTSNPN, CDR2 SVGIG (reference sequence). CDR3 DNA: TGTGCCTCCTCCGGGCAGGGGTGGGACACTGAAGCTTTCTTT. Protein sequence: CASSGQGWDTEAFF.

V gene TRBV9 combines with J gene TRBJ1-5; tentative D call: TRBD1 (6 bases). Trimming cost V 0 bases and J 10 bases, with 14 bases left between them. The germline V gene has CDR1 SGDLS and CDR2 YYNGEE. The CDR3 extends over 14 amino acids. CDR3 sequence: CASSVEPAGGPQHF. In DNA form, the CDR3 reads TGTGCCAGCAGCGTAGAACCCGCCGGGGGCCCCCAGCATTTT.

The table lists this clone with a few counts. The CDR3 DNA is TGCAGCGCCAGGGACCCGACCCACAATGAGCAGTTCTTC. Its protein is CSARDPTHNEQFF. The V and J genes are TRBV29-1 and TRBJ2-1, with D tentatively TRBD1 or TRBD2 (5 bases each). CDR3 length: 13 residues. V was cut by 7 bases and J by 5 bases, with 15 bases left in between. Germline CDR1 SQVTM, CDR2 ANQGSEA.

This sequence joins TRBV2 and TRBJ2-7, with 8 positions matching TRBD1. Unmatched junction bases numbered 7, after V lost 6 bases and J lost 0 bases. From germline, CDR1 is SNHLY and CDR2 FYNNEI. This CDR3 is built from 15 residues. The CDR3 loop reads CASRQGGQSSYEQYF. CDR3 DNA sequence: TGTGCCAGCAGACAGGGGGGACAGAGCTCCTACGAGCAGTACTTC.

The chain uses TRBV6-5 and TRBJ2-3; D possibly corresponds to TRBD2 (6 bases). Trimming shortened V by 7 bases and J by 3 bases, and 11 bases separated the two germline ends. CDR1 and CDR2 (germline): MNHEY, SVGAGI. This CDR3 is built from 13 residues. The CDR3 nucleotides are TGTGCCAGCACCCGGGGGATGACAGATACGCAGTATTTT. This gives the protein CASTRGMTDTQYF.

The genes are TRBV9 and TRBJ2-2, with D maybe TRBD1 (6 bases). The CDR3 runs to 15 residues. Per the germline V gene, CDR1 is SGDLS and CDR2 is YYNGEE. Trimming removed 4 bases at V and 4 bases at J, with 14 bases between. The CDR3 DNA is TGTGCCAGCAGCCTTTTGGACAGACCCACCGGGGAGCTGTTTTTT. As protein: CASSLLDRPTGELFF.

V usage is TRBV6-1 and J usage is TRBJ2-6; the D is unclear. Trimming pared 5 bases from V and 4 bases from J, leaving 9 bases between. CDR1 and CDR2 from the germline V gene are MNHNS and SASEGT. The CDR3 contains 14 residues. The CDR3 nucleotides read TGTGCCAGCAGTTCCTCTGCAGGGGCCAACGTCCTGACTTTC. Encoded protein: CASSSSAGANVLTF.

Written as DNA, the CDR3 is TGTGCCAGCAGTTTGACCGGGACAGACAATCAGCCCCAGCATTTT. It is translated as CASSLTGTDNQPQHF. The chain recombines TRBV27 with TRBJ1-5; TRBD1 matches at 7 bases. The V gene end was trimmed by 3 bases and the J gene end by 3 bases; junction bases not matched to a gene: 5. Germline V gene lookup returns CDR1 MNHEY and CDR2 SMNVEV (reference sequence). This CDR3 comprises 15 residues.

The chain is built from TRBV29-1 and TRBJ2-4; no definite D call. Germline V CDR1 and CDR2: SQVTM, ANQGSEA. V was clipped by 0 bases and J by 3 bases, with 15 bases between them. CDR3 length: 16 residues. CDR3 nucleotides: TGCAGCGTTGAAGATCCCGGCTACAAGGGCAAAAACATTCAGTACTTC. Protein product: CSVEDPGYKGKNIQYF.